This TCR beta chain was captured in a study of T cells expressing NK-cell markers. Findings of the study overall: NKG2C+ dominant clonotypes from 5 to 7 donors made up about 1.0-7.0% of CD8+ T cells. What remained unclear was the HCMV specificity of expanded NKG2C+ T cell clones.

With the 5' RACE reads reprocessed, TCRdb shows one record per CDR3 protein and no DNA. The ten top clones account for around 20%, within a sample of about 170,000 distinct CDR3 sequences. A word on this clonotype: Its antigen is undetermined.

The CDR3 has 13 residues. The V gene's germline CDR1 is MNHEY and CDR2 SMNVEV (reference sequence). The TCR originated in a man between 18 and 69 years old in good health. The material sequenced was blood T cells: a sorted CD56 or NKG2C T cell subset, CD4+ or CD8+ T cells, or bulk PBMC T cells (not recorded which). The rearrangement joins TRBV27 to TRBJ1-2; TCRdb designates TRBD1, a call that cannot be tested without DNA. The CDR3 spells CASRGQGLRGYTF.